Each of the 11 T cell receptor beta chains below was sequenced from the same sample in a study of T cell responses to AZD1222 COVID-19 vaccine. Profiling relied on immunoSEQ multiplex PCR, and the TCRdb table lists in-frame clones only, not all of them. Altogether 150,000 to 200,000 clones are present, almost 95% being singletons, with the ten largest covering around 2.3%. Here the sequenced sample was peripheral blood, taken on day 0 of AZD1222 vaccination. These receptors were collected from an adult in good health.

The chain carries TRBV30 and TRBJ2-6; D remains ambiguous. The V gene lost 1 base and the J gene lost 3 bases, with 7 bases spanning the gap. The V gene's germline CDR1 is GTSNPN and CDR2 SVGIG (reference sequence). The CDR3 sequence is 14 residues long. CDR3 residues: CAWSEFYGANVLTF. DNA of the CDR3: TGTGCCTGGAGTGAATTCTATGGGGCCAACGTCCTGACTTTC.

The chain couples TRBV7-8 to TRBJ1-1, with D unresolved. The CDR3 loop spans 13 amino acids. Germline loops: CDR1 SGHVS, CDR2 FQNEAQ. V was shortened by 7 bases and J by 1 base, with 10 bases between the two germline ends. The CDR3 DNA sequence: TGTGCCAGCACCAGTAAGACGAACACTGAAGCTTTCTTT. This sequence encodes CASTSKTNTEAFF.

The chain couples TRBV25-1 to TRBJ2-2, with D possibly TRBD2 on 5 matching bases. V was pared by 8 bases and J by 2 bases, with 12 bases between. The germline CDR1 and CDR2 sequences are MGHDK and SYGVNS. This CDR3 has 14 amino acids. The CDR3 reads CASADYPNTGELFF. CDR3 DNA: TGTGCCAGCGCCGACTACCCTAACACCGGGGAGCTGTTTTTT.

J is TRBJ1-3 and V is TRBV30; no clear D. The germline V gene encodes CDR1 GTSNPN and CDR2 SVGIG (reference sequence). The V and J ends lost 3 bases and 2 bases respectively, with 8 bases between them. This CDR3 is built from 13 residues. CDR3 residues: CAWSPLTGNTIYF. In DNA form, the CDR3 reads TGTGCCTGGAGCCCTCTGACTGGAAACACCATATATTTT.

The gene calls are TRBV12-3 or TRBV12-4 and TRBJ2-7, with D perhaps TRBD2 (5 bases). V was trimmed by 11 bases and J by 3 bases, leaving 11 bases between them. CDR3 length: 11 residues. DNA for the CDR3: TGTGCCTCGAGCGGTCTCTACGAGCAGTACTTC. Its translation is CASSGLYEQYF.

This clone appeared a single time. This rearrangement joins TRBV18 to TRBJ1-3, with D tentatively TRBD1 (5 bases). This CDR3 has 13 residues. V was trimmed by 3 bases and J by 4 bases, leaving 7 bases between them. Germline assignment: CDR1 KGHSH and CDR2 LQKENI. CDR3 DNA: TGTGCCAGCTCACCGGGGCCGGGAAACACCATATATTTT. Translated: CASSPGPGNTIYF.

The rearrangement links TRBV23-1 to TRBJ2-1, with 7 bases that match TRBD1. TRBV23-1 is reported as an ORF; its role is uncertain. Unmatched junction bases numbered 3, after V lost 3 bases and J lost 7 bases. CDR3 length: 13 residues. DNA of the CDR3: TGCGCCAGCAGTCATGGGACAGAAAATGAGCAGTTCTTC. It yields the protein CASSHGTENEQFF.

J is TRBJ1-1 and V is TRBV9, with 8 positions matching TRBD1. The germline CDR1 and CDR2 sequences are SGDLS and YYNGEE. V was pared by 0 bases and J by 1 base, with 11 bases of the junction left unmatched. The CDR3 runs 18 residues. The CDR3 nucleotides read TGTGCCAGCAGCGTAGCTACAGGGGGGAGCGAGGGGAACACTGAAGCTTTCTTT. It translates to CASSVATGGSEGNTEAFF.

The chain has TRBV3-1 (or the pseudogene TRBV3-2) and TRBJ1-3; possibly TRBD1 for D (5 bases). V was pared by 8 bases and J by 0 bases, with 14 bases between. This CDR3 is 15 amino acids long. The germline V gene encodes CDR1 LGHDT and CDR2 YNNKEL (reference sequence). CDR3 protein: CASSARGLSGNTIYF. Written as DNA, the CDR3 is TGTGCCAGCTCTGCGCGGGGACTCTCTGGAAACACCATATATTTT.

This sequence joins TRBV15 and TRBJ1-4; D remains unclear. The V gene lost 1 base and the J gene lost 8 bases, with 11 bases spanning the gap. The CDR3 runs to 14 residues. Per germline, CDR1 LNHNV and CDR2 YYDKDF (reference sequence). CDR3 in amino acids: CATSRVPGREKLFF. The CDR3 DNA sequence: TGTGCCACCAGCAGAGTTCCAGGACGAGAAAAACTGTTTTTT.

V and J are TRBV15 and TRBJ1-6; D gene ambiguous. V lost 3 bases and J lost 4, with 7 bases in between. The CDR3 sequence is 14 residues long. Germline V CDR1 and CDR2: LNHNV, YYDKDF (reference sequence). The CDR3 bases are TGTGCCACCAGCAGGACCGGGTATAATTCACCCCTCCACTTT. As protein: CATSRTGYNSPLHF.